These T cell receptor beta chains were read from a single sample in a study of T cell responses to AZD1222 COVID-19 vaccine. Assay used: immunoSEQ multiplex PCR; TCRdb lists only in-frame clones, some missing. Of some 120,000 clones listed, about 90% were seen once; the top ten hold over 8.5%. This sample comprised peripheral blood, obtained on day 0 of AZD1222 vaccination. The receptor set was obtained from an adult in good health. The CDR3 runs from the conserved cysteine through the conserved F or W. The order of the fields is D gene, clone size, J gene, V gene, CDR3 DNA, CDR3 protein. D genes are given only for firm matches. Where a row states a size, it is once, few, many or the class of an expanded clone; other rows omit it.

d_gene: -; abundance: -; j_gene: TRBJ1-3; v_gene: TRBV18; CDR3nt: TGTGCCAGCTCGCAACATCCTGGAAACAGGGCGCTGGGGTCTGGAAACACCATATATTTT; CDR3aa: CASSQHPGNRALGSGNTIYF
d_gene: -; abundance: -; j_gene: TRBJ2-1; v_gene: TRBV6-5; CDR3nt: TGTGCCAGCCGGGCGGGATCTTACAATGAGCAGTTCTTC; CDR3aa: CASRAGSYNEQFF
d_gene: -; abundance: -; j_gene: TRBJ2-5; v_gene: TRBV18; CDR3nt: TGTGCCAGCTCACCAGACACGACGTACCAAGAGACCCAGTACTTC; CDR3aa: CASSPDTTYQETQYF
d_gene: TRBD1; abundance: once; j_gene: TRBJ2-7; v_gene: TRBV6-5; CDR3nt: TGTGCCACAGGACAGGGGAAGCGCGAGCAGTACTTC; CDR3aa: CATGQGKREQYF
d_gene: TRBD2; abundance: -; j_gene: TRBJ2-2; v_gene: TRBV27; CDR3nt: TGTGCCAGCAGTTTCGCAGCGGGGGGGACAAGGGGTTTGAGCACCGGGGAGCTGTTTTTT; CDR3aa: CASSFAAGGTRGLSTGELFF
d_gene: TRBD1; abundance: -; j_gene: TRBJ1-3; v_gene: TRBV5-4; CDR3nt: TGTGCCAGCAGCTTATCGACAGGGTTCGGAAACACCATATATTTT; CDR3aa: CASSLSTGFGNTIYF
d_gene: TRBD1; abundance: -; j_gene: TRBJ1-1; v_gene: TRBV7-8; CDR3nt: TGTGCCAGCAGGCCAAACAGGGGAGGGATGAACACTGAAGCTTTCTTT; CDR3aa: CASRPNRGGMNTEAFF
d_gene: -; abundance: -; j_gene: TRBJ2-5; v_gene: TRBV5-6; CDR3nt: TGTGCCAGCAGCTTGCGAGGGACCCTTCTTAGTGGGGGGACCCAGTACTTC; CDR3aa: CASSLRGTLLSGGTQYF
d_gene: -; abundance: -; j_gene: TRBJ1-2; v_gene: TRBV5-4; CDR3nt: TGTGCCAGCAGCCTCCAACAGGGAGGCTATGGCTACACCTTC; CDR3aa: CASSLQQGGYGYTF
d_gene: TRBD1; abundance: -; j_gene: TRBJ1-1; v_gene: TRBV7-2; CDR3nt: TGTGCCAGCAGCCGGACAGGGGGCCGGATGAACACTGAAGCTTTCTTT; CDR3aa: CASSRTGGRMNTEAFF
d_gene: -; abundance: -; j_gene: TRBJ2-7; v_gene: TRBV4-3; CDR3nt: TGCGCCAGCAGCCAAGACCTCGGTAGGCAGGAACCCTACGAGCAGTACTTC; CDR3aa: CASSQDLGRQEPYEQYF
d_gene: -; abundance: -; j_gene: TRBJ2-3; v_gene: TRBV6-2/TRBV6-3; CDR3nt: TGTGCCAGCAGTTCAGCCGGGACTGCAAGGCCTACGCAGTATTTT; CDR3aa: CASSSAGTARPTQYF
d_gene: -; abundance: once; j_gene: TRBJ2-7; v_gene: TRBV24-1; CDR3nt: TGTGCCACCAGTGGTAGGTCGGAACCCTACGAGCAGTACTTC; CDR3aa: CATSGRSEPYEQYF
d_gene: -; abundance: few; j_gene: TRBJ2-7; v_gene: TRBV20-1; CDR3nt: TGCAGCCCCCGGACGGACTACGAGCAGTACTTC; CDR3aa: CSPRTDYEQYF
d_gene: -; abundance: -; j_gene: TRBJ2-3; v_gene: TRBV27; CDR3nt: TGTGCCAGCAGTCCCACCTGGGGGGCTCAAACGTCAGATACGCAGTATTTT; CDR3aa: CASSPTWGAQTSDTQYF
d_gene: -; abundance: once; j_gene: TRBJ1-2; v_gene: TRBV9; CDR3nt: TGTGCCAGCAGCGGAGAGGTGAAGGGGGGCTACACCTTC; CDR3aa: CASSGEVKGGYTF
d_gene: -; abundance: -; j_gene: TRBJ1-3; v_gene: TRBV7-9; CDR3nt: TGTGCCAGCAGCTTAGGGGGGGCCGGAAACACCATATATTTT; CDR3aa: CASSLGGAGNTIYF
d_gene: TRBD1; abundance: -; j_gene: TRBJ1-3; v_gene: TRBV7-2; CDR3nt: TGTGCCAGCAGCTTTTTAGACAGGGACTCTGGAAACACCATATATTTT; CDR3aa: CASSFLDRDSGNTIYF
d_gene: -; abundance: few; j_gene: TRBJ1-1; v_gene: TRBV27; CDR3nt: TGTGCCAGCAGGAGACAGGAAATGAACACTGAAGCTTTCTTT; CDR3aa: CASRRQEMNTEAFF
d_gene: TRBD2; abundance: -; j_gene: TRBJ2-1; v_gene: TRBV6-5; CDR3nt: TGTGCCAGCAGTCGAGGACTAGCGTTATACAATGAGCAGTTCTTC; CDR3aa: CASSRGLALYNEQFF